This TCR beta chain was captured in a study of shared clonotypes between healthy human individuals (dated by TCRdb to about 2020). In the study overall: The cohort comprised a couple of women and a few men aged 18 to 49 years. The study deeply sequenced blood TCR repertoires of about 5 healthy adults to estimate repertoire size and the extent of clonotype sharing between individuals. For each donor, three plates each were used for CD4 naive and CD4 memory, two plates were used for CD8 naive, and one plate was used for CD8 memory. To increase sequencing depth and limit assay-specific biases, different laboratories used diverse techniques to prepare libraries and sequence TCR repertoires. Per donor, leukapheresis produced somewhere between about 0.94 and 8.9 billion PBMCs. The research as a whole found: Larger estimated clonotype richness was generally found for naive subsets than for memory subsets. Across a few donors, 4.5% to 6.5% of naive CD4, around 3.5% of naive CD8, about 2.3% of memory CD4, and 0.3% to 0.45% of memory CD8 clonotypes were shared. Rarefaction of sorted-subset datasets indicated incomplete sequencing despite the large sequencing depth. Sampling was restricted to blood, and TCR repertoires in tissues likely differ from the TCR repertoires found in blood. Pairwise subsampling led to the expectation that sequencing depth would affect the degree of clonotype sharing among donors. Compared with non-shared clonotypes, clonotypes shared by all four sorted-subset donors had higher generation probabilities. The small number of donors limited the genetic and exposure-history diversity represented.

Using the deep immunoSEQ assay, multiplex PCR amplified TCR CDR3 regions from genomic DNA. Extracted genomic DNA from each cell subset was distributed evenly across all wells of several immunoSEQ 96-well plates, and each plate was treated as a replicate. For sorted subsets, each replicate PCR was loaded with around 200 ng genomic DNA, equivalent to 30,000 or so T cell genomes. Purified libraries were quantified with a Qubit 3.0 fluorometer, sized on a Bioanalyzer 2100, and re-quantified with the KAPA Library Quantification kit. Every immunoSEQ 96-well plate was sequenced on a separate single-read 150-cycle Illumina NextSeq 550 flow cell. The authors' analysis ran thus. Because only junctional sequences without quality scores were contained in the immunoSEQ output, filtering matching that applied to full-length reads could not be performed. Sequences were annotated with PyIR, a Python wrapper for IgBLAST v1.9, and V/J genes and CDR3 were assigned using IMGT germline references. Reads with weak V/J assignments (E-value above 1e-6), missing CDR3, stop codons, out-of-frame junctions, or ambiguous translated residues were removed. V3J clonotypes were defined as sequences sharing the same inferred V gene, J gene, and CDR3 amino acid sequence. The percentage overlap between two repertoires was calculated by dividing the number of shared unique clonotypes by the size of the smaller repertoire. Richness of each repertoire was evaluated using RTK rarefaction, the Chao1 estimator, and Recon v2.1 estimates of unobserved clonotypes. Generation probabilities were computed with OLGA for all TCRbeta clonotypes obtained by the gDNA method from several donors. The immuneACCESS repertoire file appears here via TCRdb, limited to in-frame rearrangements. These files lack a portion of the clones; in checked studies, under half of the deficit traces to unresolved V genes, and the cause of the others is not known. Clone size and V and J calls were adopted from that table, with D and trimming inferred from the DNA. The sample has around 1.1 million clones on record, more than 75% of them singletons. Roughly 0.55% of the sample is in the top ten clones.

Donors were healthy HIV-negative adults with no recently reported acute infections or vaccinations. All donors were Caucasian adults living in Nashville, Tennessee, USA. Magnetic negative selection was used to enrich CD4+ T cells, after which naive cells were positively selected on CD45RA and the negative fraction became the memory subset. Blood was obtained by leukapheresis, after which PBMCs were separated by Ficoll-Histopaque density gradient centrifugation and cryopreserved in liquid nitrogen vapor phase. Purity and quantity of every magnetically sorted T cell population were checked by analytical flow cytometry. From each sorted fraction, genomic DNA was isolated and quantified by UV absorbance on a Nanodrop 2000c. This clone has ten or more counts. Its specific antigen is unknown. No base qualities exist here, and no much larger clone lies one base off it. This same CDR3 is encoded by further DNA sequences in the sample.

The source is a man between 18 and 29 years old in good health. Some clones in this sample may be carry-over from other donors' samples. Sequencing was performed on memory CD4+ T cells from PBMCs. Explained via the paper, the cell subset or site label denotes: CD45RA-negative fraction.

The CDR3 amino acid sequence is: CASSQDERGTEAFF. The nucleotide sequence reads as follows: TGCGCCAGCAGCCAAGATGAAAGGGGTACTGAAGCTTTCTTT. The sequence links TRBV4-3 to TRBJ1-1; D gene: possibly TRBD1, on 5 matching bases. V is pared back by 0 bases and J by 5 bases, with 10 bases lying between the germline termini. The CDR3 runs 14 residues from the cysteine to the phenylalanine. The read is trimmed to its CDR3 DNA, 42 bases read in frame from base 1. The CDR1 and CDR2 encoded by the germline V gene are LGHNA and YSLEER.